These 20 T cell receptor beta chains share one sample of origin, sequenced in a study of T cells in localized non-small cell lung cancer. Here immunoSEQ multiplex PCR was the method, and the copy in TCRdb shows in-frame clones only, minus some. The repertoire holds around 28,000 clones, with 85% to 90% as singletons. Sequences were derived from peripheral blood, sampled before any cancer treatment. Every receptor here comes from a woman aged 18-49 years with stage I lung adenocarcinoma.

This chain links TRBV28 with TRBJ1-4; TRBD1 matches at 8 bases. CDR1 is MDHEN, CDR2 SYDVKM, per germline. Losses at the gene ends were 2 bases for V and 6 bases for J; bases not matched to a gene: 2. The CDR3 loop spans 14 amino acids. This CDR3 is CASSLPTGDEKLFF. The CDR3, as DNA: TGTGCCAGCAGTTTACCGACAGGGGATGAAAAACTGTTTTTT.

This chain uses TRBV6-6 with TRBJ2-7; TRBD2 matches 7 bases. Germline CDR1 and CDR2: MNHNY and SVGAGI (reference sequence). V lost 6 bases to trimming and J lost 7 bases; unmatched junction nucleotides: 6. CDR3 length equals 12 residues. As DNA, the CDR3 is TGTGCCAGCAGCCTCGGGGGGATTGAGCAGTACTTC. Protein sequence: CASSLGGIEQYF.

V gene TRBV4-3 combines with J gene TRBJ1-2; weak D call: TRBD1 (5 bases). Germline lookup yields CDR1 LGHNA and CDR2 YSLEER. Trimming shortened V by 1 base and J by 5 bases, and 14 bases separated the two germline ends. The CDR3 covers 15 residues. CDR3 in DNA: TGCGCCAGCAGCCAAGTTGGGGGAGGGATGTATGGCTACACCTTC. Protein sequence: CASSQVGGGMYGYTF.

V and J are TRBV30 and TRBJ1-1, with 7 bases matching TRBD1. V shed 4 bases, J shed 4 bases, and the junction held 9 bases outside the gene matches. Germline V gene data show CDR1 as GTSNPN and CDR2 as SVGIG (reference sequence). The CDR3 length is 14 residues. CDR3 sequence (DNA): TGTGCCTGGACGACGGGGTCAGGGGGCACTGAAGCTTTCTTT. Translating it yields CAWTTGSGGTEAFF. The full variable domain, with the rest looked up from reference TRBV30 and TRBJ1-1, is SQTIHQWPATLVQPVGSPLSLECTVEGTSNPNLYWYRQAAGRGLQLLFYSVGIGQISSEVPQNLSASRPQDRQFILSSKKLLLSDSGFYLCAWTTGSGGTEAFFGQGTRLTVV.

V gene TRBV29-1 combines with J gene TRBJ2-5; D ambiguous. CDR1 and CDR2 from the germline V gene are SQVTM and ANQGSEA. Trimming cost V 7 bases and J 3 bases, with 15 bases left between them. This CDR3 spans 13 amino acids. CDR3 sequence reads: CSARSSGKETQYF. CDR3 nucleotide sequence: TGCAGCGCCAGAAGCTCGGGTAAAGAGACCCAGTACTTC.

This rearrangement joins TRBV6-1 to TRBJ2-2; D is perhaps TRBD1 (5 bases). The CDR3 spans 15 residues. V lost 7 bases, J lost 7 bases, and 19 bases lay in between. Germline lookup yields CDR1 MNHNS and CDR2 SASEGT. CDR3 coding DNA: TGTGCCAGCATGATGGACAACCTTTGGAGCGGGGAGCTGTTTTTT. This translates into CASMMDNLWSGELFF.

The chain has TRBV5-8 and TRBJ2-6; 11 nucleotides match TRBD1. Per the germline V gene, CDR1 is SGHTS and CDR2 is YDEGEE. V shed 4 bases, J shed 4 bases, and the junction held 7 bases outside the gene matches. CDR3 length equals 17 residues. CDR3 loop: CASSGGQGAYGANVLTF. CDR3 nucleotide sequence: TGTGCCAGCAGCGGCGGACAGGGGGCTTACGGGGCCAACGTCCTGACTTTC.

The chain combines TRBV6-4 with TRBJ2-7; no clear D. CDR3 length: 13 amino acids. V was pared by 11 bases and J by 7 bases, with 21 bases between. Germline V CDR1 and CDR2: MRHNA, SNTAGT. In DNA form, the CDR3 reads TGTGCCCGACCAAAATGGAAGGCGCCTGAGCAGTACTTC. Translation gives CARPKWKAPEQYF.

This clone was seen more than once but under ten times. The chain is built from TRBV2 and TRBJ1-1; no clear D. The V gene's germline CDR1 is SNHLY and CDR2 FYNNEI. There are 15 residues in the CDR3. V gave up 2 bases and J gave up 6 bases, with 16 bases separating them. The CDR3 protein is CASSEPGWEHSEAFF. DNA of the CDR3: TGTGCCAGCAGTGAACCGGGGTGGGAACACTCTGAAGCTTTCTTT. The full variable domain, rest sourced from reference TRBV2 and TRBJ1-1, is EPEVTQTPSHQVTQMGQEVILRCVPISNHLYFYWYRQILGQKVEFLVSFYNNEISEKSEIFDDQFSVERPDGSNFTLKIRSTKLEDSAMYFCASSEPGWEHSEAFFGQGTRLTVV.

V usage is TRBV6-1 and J usage is TRBJ1-5; maybe TRBD1 (5 bases). The CDR3 runs to 14 residues. Germline V CDR1 and CDR2: MNHNS, SASEGT. Trimming pared 7 bases from V and 2 bases from J, leaving 12 bases between. The CDR3: CASIGQGGNQPQHF. CDR3 bases: TGTGCCAGCATCGGGCAGGGTGGCAATCAGCCCCAGCATTTT.

V usage is TRBV4-1 and J usage is TRBJ2-1; 9 bases are a match to TRBD2. J lost 3 bases, V lost 4 bases, and 1 base had no gene match. The CDR3 runs 14 residues. Germline values: CDR1 MGHRA, CDR2 YSYEKL. The CDR3 coding sequence is TGCGCCAGCAGCCTTAGCGGGGGCTACAATGAGCAGTTCTTC. Translating gives CASSLSGGYNEQFF.

This rearrangement joins TRBV5-1 to TRBJ1-3, with 7 bases aligning to TRBD1. Trimming removed 1 base from V and 4 bases from J; junction bases left unmatched: 5. The V gene's germline CDR1 is SGHRS and CDR2 YFSETQ. The CDR3 totals 15 residues. The CDR3 here is CASSLTGESGNTIYF. The CDR3 nucleotides are TGCGCCAGCAGCTTGACAGGGGAATCCGGAAACACCATATATTTT. The full variable domain, its missing parts supplied by reference TRBV5-1 and TRBJ1-3, is KAGVTQTPRYLIKTRGQQVTLSCSPISGHRSVSWYQQTPGQGLQFLFEYFSETQRNKGNFPGRFSGRQFSNSRSEMNVSTLELGDSALYLCASSLTGESGNTIYFGEGSWLTVV.

V usage is TRBV29-1 and J usage is TRBJ1-2; 8 positions match TRBD1. This CDR3 contains 13 residues. Trimming at V came to 5 bases and at J to 3 bases, leaving 5 bases not matched to a gene. Germline CDR1 and CDR2: SQVTM and ANQGSEA. The CDR3 region is CSVNQGADYGYTF. The CDR3 DNA follows: TGCAGCGTTAACCAGGGGGCAGACTATGGCTACACCTTC.

The chain couples TRBV4-3 to TRBJ2-1; 10 nucleotides line up with TRBD2. Germline CDR1 and CDR2: LGHNA and YSLEER. The trim removed 2 bases at V and 4 bases at J, leaving 2 bases unmatched. CDR3 size: 15 residues. CDR3: CASSQLAGVYNEQFF. The DNA of the CDR3 is TGCGCCAGCAGCCAACTAGCGGGAGTTTACAATGAGCAGTTCTTC.

The chain couples TRBV7-3 to TRBJ1-1; D is possibly TRBD1 (5 bases). This CDR3 spans 14 amino acids. Germline V CDR1 and CDR2: SGHTA, FQGTGA. Trimming took 6 bases from V and 6 from J, leaving 17 bases between them. CDR3 DNA: TGTGCCAGCAGTTATTCCCTCAGGGAGCCTGAAGCTTTCTTT. Protein: CASSYSLREPEAFF.

The chain is built from TRBV10-2 and TRBJ2-1; D unresolved. V shed 3 bases and J shed 4 bases, with 4 bases lying between them. The germline V gene has CDR1 WSHSY and CDR2 SAAADI. The CDR3 consists of 12 residues. The CDR3 spells CASSDAYNEQFF. Written as DNA, the CDR3 is TGCGCCAGCAGTGATGCTTACAATGAGCAGTTCTTC.

The chain carries TRBV7-9 and TRBJ1-2; D ambiguous. V gave up 5 bases and J gave up 2 bases, with 15 bases separating them. Germline loops: CDR1 SEHNR, CDR2 FQNEAQ (reference sequence). The CDR3 consists of 15 residues. The CDR3 protein is CASSPFGVGNYGYTF. CDR3 coding DNA: TGTGCCAGCAGCCCCTTCGGGGTGGGGAACTATGGCTACACCTTC.

The J gene is TRBJ2-5, the V gene TRBV11-2; D remains ambiguous. CDR1 is SGHAT and CDR2 is FQNNGV in the germline V gene. V lost 5 bases and J 5 bases, leaving 15 bases between the germline ends. This CDR3 is built from 14 residues. The CDR3 DNA is TGTGCCAGCAGCCTGAGTTTAGCTGTTGAGACCCAGTACTTC. Amino acid sequence: CASSLSLAVETQYF.

The chain joins TRBV7-9 to TRBJ1-1; 9 positions match TRBD1. CDR1 and CDR2 from the germline V gene are SEHNR and FQNEAQ (reference sequence). V gave up 4 bases and J gave up 6 bases; unmatched junction bases: 9. This CDR3 comprises 15 residues. CDR3 region: CASSSRGQGRSEAFF. CDR3 bases: TGTGCCAGCAGCTCCCGGGGACAGGGTAGGTCTGAAGCTTTCTTT.

The chain has TRBV2 and TRBJ2-1; 7 bases agree with TRBD1. V lost 6 bases to trimming and J lost 7 bases; unmatched junction nucleotides: 9. This CDR3 has 14 amino acids. Germline CDR1 SNHLY, CDR2 FYNNEI. CDR3 nucleotide sequence: TGTGCCAGCAGGGTCCGAGACAGGGTAAATGAGCAGTTCTTC. Protein: CASRVRDRVNEQFF.